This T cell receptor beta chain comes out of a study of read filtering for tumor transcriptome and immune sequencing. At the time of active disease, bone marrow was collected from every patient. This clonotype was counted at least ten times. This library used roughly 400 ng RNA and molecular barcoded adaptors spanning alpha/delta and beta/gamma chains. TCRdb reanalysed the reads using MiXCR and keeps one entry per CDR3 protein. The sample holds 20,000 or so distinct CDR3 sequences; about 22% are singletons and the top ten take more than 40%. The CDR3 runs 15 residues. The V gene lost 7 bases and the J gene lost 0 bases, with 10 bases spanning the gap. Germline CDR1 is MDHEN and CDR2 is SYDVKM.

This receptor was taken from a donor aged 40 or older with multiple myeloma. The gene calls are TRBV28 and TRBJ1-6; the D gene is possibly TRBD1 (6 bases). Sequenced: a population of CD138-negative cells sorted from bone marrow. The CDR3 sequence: CASKRGSSYNSPLHF. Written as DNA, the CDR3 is TGTGCCAGCAAAAGGGGGAGCTCCTATAATTCACCCCTCCACTTT.